This section outlines one T cell receptor beta chain sequence together with its context. V was pared by 10 bases and J by 4 bases, with 11 bases between. Germline CDR1 ENHRY, CDR2 SYGVKD. This CDR3 comprises 12 residues. This entry is derived from a study of blood T cell repertoires in COVID-19. Source study methods: Estimation of nucleated cell counts was performed using reference gene primer amplification. Produced via immunoSEQ multiplex PCR; TCRdb's table is partial and in-frame only. D and trimming come from the DNA, and the V and J calls and clone size come from that table. Here the sample spans around 300,000 clones, more than 75% being singletons.

The clonotype comes from an older woman in a cohort exposed to, infected with or recovered from COVID-19 (not recorded which). Sequencing used PBMCs or T cells enriched from blood (not recorded which). The V call is TRBV10-3, the J call TRBJ2-1; D remains ambiguous. CDR3 nucleotides: TGTGCCACCGGGTCCGGATACAATGAGCAGTTCTTC. Protein sequence: CATGSGYNEQFF.